Following are 6 T cell receptor beta chains from one sample sequenced in a study of OX40 agonist ivuxolimab in advanced cancers. Produced via immunoSEQ multiplex PCR; TCRdb's table is partial and in-frame only. The sample carries under 100,000 clones, 85% to 90% recorded once. Here the sequenced sample was CD4+ or CD8+ T cells sorted from blood, taken in a trial of the OX40 agonist ivuxolimab. All receptors derive from an adult with an advanced solid tumor such as melanoma, head and neck, liver or kidney cancer.

The chain links TRBV5-1 to TRBJ2-5, with 8 nucleotides matching TRBD1. The germline CDR1 and CDR2 sequences are SGHRS and YFSETQ. This CDR3 is 15 amino acids long. The ends lost 4 bases at V and 4 bases at J; junction bases unmatched: 9. The CDR3 region has the DNA TGCGCCAGCAGCGTATCGCAGGGGGCAGGAGAGACCCAGTACTTC. Its translation is CASSVSQGAGETQYF.

This CDR3 reads CASRTALGPDNQPQHF. The CDR3 DNA reads TGTGCCAGCAGGACTGCCTTGGGACCGGACAATCAGCCCCAGCATTTT. This sequence joins TRBV28 and TRBJ1-5; TRBD1 might be the D (5 bases). Per the germline V gene, CDR1 is MDHEN and CDR2 is SYDVKM. V lost 6 bases and J lost 3, with 18 bases in between. There are 16 residues in the CDR3.

This clone is labeled medium-sized. This sequence joins TRBV20-1 and TRBJ1-5; D is unclear. The CDR3 is 11 amino acids. The V gene lost 5 bases and the J gene lost 9 bases, with 11 bases spanning the gap. Germline values: CDR1 DFQATT, CDR2 SNEGSKA (reference sequence). The CDR3 DNA is TGCAGTGCTTTGGCCGCGGGGCCCCAGCATTTT. Translation: CSALAAGPQHF.

V is TRBV30 and J is TRBJ2-7; D gene ambiguous. Deletions cut 3 bases from V and 3 bases from J, with 12 bases between. This CDR3 is 13 amino acids long. The germline CDR1 and CDR2 sequences are GTSNPN and SVGIG (reference sequence). In DNA, the CDR3 is TGTGCCTGGAGATCCCCCGTTGGCTACGAGCAGTACTTC. Protein: CAWRSPVGYEQYF.

The J gene is TRBJ2-3, the V gene TRBV7-3; either TRBD1 or TRBD2 may supply D (5 bases each). The germline V gene has CDR1 SGHTA and CDR2 FQGTGA. The CDR3 has 16 residues. Deletions cut 2 bases from V and 1 base from J, with 13 bases between. This CDR3 reads CASSLQGTRGTDTQYF. The CDR3 DNA reads as TGTGCCAGCAGCTTACAAGGGACCCGCGGCACAGATACGCAGTATTTT.

This clone was found a few times. The chain joins TRBV5-1 to TRBJ2-1, with TRBD2 identical over 8 bases. Per germline, CDR1 SGHRS and CDR2 YFSETQ. With 4 bases clipped from V and 9 bases from J, the junction kept 9 bases outside the gene matches. This CDR3 is built from 14 residues. In nucleotides, the CDR3 is TGCGCCAGCAGCCCGGGACTAGAAGAGGGTGAGCAGTTCTTC. This encodes CASSPGLEEGEQFF.